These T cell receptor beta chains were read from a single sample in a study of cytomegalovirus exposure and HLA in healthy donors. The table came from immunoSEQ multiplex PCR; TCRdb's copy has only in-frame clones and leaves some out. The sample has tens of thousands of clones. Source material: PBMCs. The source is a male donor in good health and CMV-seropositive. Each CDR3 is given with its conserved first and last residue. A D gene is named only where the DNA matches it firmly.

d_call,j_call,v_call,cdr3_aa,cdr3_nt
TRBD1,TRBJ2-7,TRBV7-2,CASSLVGQGGNEQYF,TGTGCCAGCAGCTTAGTCGGACAGGGGGGAAACGAGCAGTACTTC
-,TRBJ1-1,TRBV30,CAWSGQGNTEAFF,TGTGCCTGGAGTGGTCAGGGGAACACTGAAGCTTTCTTT
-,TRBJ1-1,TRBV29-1,CSVQGTLNTEAFF,TGCAGCGTTCAGGGCACCTTGAACACTGAAGCTTTCTTT
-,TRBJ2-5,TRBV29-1,CSPQRLLGETQYF,TGCAGCCCTCAGCGGCTATTAGGAGAGACCCAGTACTTC
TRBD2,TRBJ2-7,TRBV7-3,CASSLNGGGIYEQYF,TGTGCCAGCAGCTTAAACGGCGGGGGGATCTACGAGCAGTACTTC
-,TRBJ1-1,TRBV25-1,CASSPRGTPYTEAFF,TGTGCCAGCAGCCCTCGGGGGACCCCGTACACTGAAGCTTTCTTT
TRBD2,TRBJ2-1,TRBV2,CASSTSGGNEQFF,TGTGCCAGTTCCACTAGCGGGGGGAATGAGCAGTTCTTC
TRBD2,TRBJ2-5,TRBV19,CASNTGGQETQYF,TGTGCCAGTAATACCGGGGGGCAAGAGACCCAGTACTTC
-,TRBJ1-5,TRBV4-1,CASSPLSNQPQHF,TGCGCCAGCAGCCCCCTTTCGAATCAGCCCCAGCATTTT
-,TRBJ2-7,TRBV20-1,CSAVREPEQYF,TGCAGTGCAGTGAGGGAGCCGGAGCAGTACTTC
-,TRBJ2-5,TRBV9,CASSVSVGEETQYF,TGTGCCAGCAGCGTATCGGTGGGAGAAGAGACCCAGTACTTC
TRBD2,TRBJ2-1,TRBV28,CASSLSSGRGNEQFF,TGTGCCAGCAGTTTGTCCAGCGGGAGGGGAAATGAGCAGTTCTTC
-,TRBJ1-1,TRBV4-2,CASSQDSGAAGTEAFF,TGTGCCAGCAGCCAAGATTCCGGGGCAGCGGGCACTGAAGCTTTCTTT
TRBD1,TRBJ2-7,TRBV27,CASSLSLGQGSPKPTYEQYF,TGTGCCAGCAGTTTATCGTTGGGACAGGGGTCACCAAAACCCACCTACGAGCAGTACTTC
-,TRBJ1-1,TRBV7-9,CASRMGLLEAFF,TGTGCCAGCAGAATGGGACTGCTTGAAGCTTTCTTT
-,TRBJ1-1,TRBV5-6,CASSSSNRAEAFF,TGTGCCAGCAGCTCATCGAACAGGGCTGAAGCTTTCTTT
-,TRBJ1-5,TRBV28,CASRIGIGGNQPQHF,TGTGCCAGCAGAATAGGGATAGGGGGCAATCAGCCCCAGCATTTT
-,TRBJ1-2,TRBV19,CASSDLTTTLNYGYTF,TGTGCCAGTAGCGATCTTACGACAACCCTTAACTATGGCTACACCTTC
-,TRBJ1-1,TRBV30,CAWRVDSEAFF,TGTGCCTGGAGGGTAGACAGTGAAGCTTTCTTT
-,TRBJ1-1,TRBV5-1,CASSQDRLTEAFF,TGCGCCAGCAGCCAAGACAGACTCACTGAAGCTTTCTTT
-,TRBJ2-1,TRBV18,CASSPPINLYNEQFF,TGTGCCAGCTCACCCCCGATAAACCTATACAATGAGCAGTTCTTC
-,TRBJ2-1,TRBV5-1,CASTQGAGVANEQFF,TGCGCCAGCACTCAGGGAGCGGGCGTTGCGAATGAGCAGTTCTTC
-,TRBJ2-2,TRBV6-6,CASSYGGAGELFF,TGTGCCAGCAGTTACGGCGGGGCCGGGGAGCTGTTTTTT
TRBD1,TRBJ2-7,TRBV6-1,CASSERDRGMDEQYF,TGTGCCAGCAGTGAGCGGGACAGGGGGATGGACGAGCAGTACTTC
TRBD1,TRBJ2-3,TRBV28,CASSPSDRGGTQYF,TGTGCCAGCAGTCCCTCGGACAGGGGAGGGACGCAGTATTTT
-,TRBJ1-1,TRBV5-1,CASSFYLQRDTEAFF,TGCGCCAGCAGCTTTTACCTTCAGAGGGACACTGAAGCTTTCTTT
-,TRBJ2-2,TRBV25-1,CASRSDSANTGELFF,TGTGCCAGCAGATCGGACAGCGCGAACACCGGGGAGCTGTTTTTT
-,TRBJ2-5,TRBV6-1,CANSPGDGRTQYF,TGTGCCAACTCGCCGGGAGACGGGAGGACCCAGTACTTC
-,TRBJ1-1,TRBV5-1,CASSFTNTEAFF,TGCGCCAGCAGCTTTACTAACACTGAAGCTTTCTTT
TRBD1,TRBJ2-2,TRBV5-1,CASTLQGAPDTGELFF,TGCGCCAGCACGCTCCAGGGGGCGCCGGACACCGGGGAGCTGTTTTTT
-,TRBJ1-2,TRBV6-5,CASSSGQPLYGYTF,TGTGCCAGCAGCAGTGGACAGCCCCTCTATGGCTACACCTTC
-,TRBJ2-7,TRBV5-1,CASSYQNQGPAYEQYF,TGCGCCAGCAGCTACCAAAACCAGGGGCCCGCCTACGAGCAGTACTTC
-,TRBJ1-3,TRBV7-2,CASSLAGDSGNTIYF,TGTGCCAGCAGCTTAGCTGGAGACTCTGGAAACACCATATATTTT
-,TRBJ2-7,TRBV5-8,CATGRASDWNEQYF,TGTGCCACTGGGCGGGCTAGCGATTGGAACGAGCAGTACTTC
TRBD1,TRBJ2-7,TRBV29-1,CSARGTGDFYEQYF,TGCAGCGCCCGCGGGACAGGCGATTTCTACGAGCAGTACTTC
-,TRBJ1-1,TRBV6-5,CASSYSIGVNTEAFF,TGTGCCAGCAGTTACTCTATAGGGGTGAACACTGAAGCTTTCTTT
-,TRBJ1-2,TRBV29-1,CSVGPGANYGYTF,TGCAGCGTGGGGCCAGGAGCTAACTATGGCTACACCTTC
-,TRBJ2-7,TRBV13,CASSLGLEQYF,TGTGCCAGCAGCTTAGGCCTGGAGCAGTACTTC
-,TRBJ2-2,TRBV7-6,CASSLASLGELFF,TGTGCCAGCAGCTTAGCGTCACTTGGTGAGCTGTTTTTT
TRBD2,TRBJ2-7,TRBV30,CAWTTAGGVNEQYF,TGTGCCTGGACCACCGCGGGGGGGGTCAACGAGCAGTACTTC
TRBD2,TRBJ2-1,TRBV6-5,CASSSSGSHNEQFF,TGTGCCAGCAGTTCGAGCGGGAGCCACAATGAGCAGTTCTTC
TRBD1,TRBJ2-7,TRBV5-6,CASRVGQGADEQYF,TGTGCCAGCAGGGTGGGACAGGGGGCCGACGAGCAGTACTTC
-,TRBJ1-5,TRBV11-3,CASTPPDADQPQHF,TGTGCCAGCACCCCGCCAGACGCGGATCAGCCCCAGCATTTT
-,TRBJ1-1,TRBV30,CAWDTGSNTEAFF,TGTGCCTGGGACACAGGGTCGAACACTGAAGCTTTCTTT
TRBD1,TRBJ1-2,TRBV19,CASTIVSGQEGGYTF,TGTGCCAGCACAATTGTCTCCGGACAGGAGGGCGGCTACACCTTC
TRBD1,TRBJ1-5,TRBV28,CASSFRDSYQPQHF,TGTGCCAGCAGTTTCAGGGACAGCTATCAGCCCCAGCATTTT
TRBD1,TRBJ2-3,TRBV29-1,CSVERQGADTQYF,TGCAGCGTTGAACGACAGGGCGCAGATACGCAGTATTTT
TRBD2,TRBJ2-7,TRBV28,CASSVLPGLAATYEQYF,TGTGCCAGCAGTGTACTCCCGGGACTAGCGGCTACCTACGAGCAGTACTTC
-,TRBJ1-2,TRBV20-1,CSATKAPGYTF,TGCAGTGCTACCAAAGCCCCCGGCTACACCTTC
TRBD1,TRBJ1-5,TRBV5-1,CASSLAAGGLGQPQHF,TGCGCCAGCAGCTTGGCGGCAGGGGGCTTGGGGCAGCCCCAGCATTTT